This T cell receptor beta chain was observed in a study of early T cells in non-severe SARS-CoV-2 infection (dated by TCRdb to the early 2020s). Background for the entire study: TCR sequencing used bulk RNA from unsorted whole blood, so alpha and beta chains could not be paired. Here is what the overall study found, with its caveats: VDJdb matching was skewed toward anti-spike CD8 responses, so virus-specific expansions were likely underestimated and private and CD4 specificities were missed.

In this sample, this clonotype turned up a few times. This receptor's antigen is unknown. Within one base of it there is no much larger clone, and no base qualities were kept. The library was made by 5' RACE. Sequencing instrument: NextSeq 500. To correct for sequencing error and PCR bias, the TCR library protocol tagged individual cDNA molecules with unique molecular identifiers. Both TCR alpha and beta chains were sequenced, and tight co-correlation was observed between alpha and beta sequence abundances in each sample. On the study's bioinformatics: Decombinator V4 was used to perform V gene, J gene and CDR3 annotation of TCR sequences. TCRs were defined as expanded if a significant change between any two time points was detected under a Poisson model with p below 0.0001. TCR abundances were normalised to the total number of TCRs sequenced per sample and were expressed as counts per million. TRAV1-2 paired with TRAJ12, TRAJ20 or TRAJ33 defined MAIT TCRs, while TRAV10 paired with TRAJ18 defined iNKT TCRs. VDJdb, accessed 1 November 2021, was searched for CMV, EBV and SARS-CoV-2 annotated TCRs, excluding TCRs annotated for multiple antigens. The public reads were quality trimmed at Q25 with fastp and then assembled into clones with MiXCR by TCRdb, keeping productive beta chains. Here each entry gathers all rows of one CDR3 protein and keeps the most common genes and DNA. These V and J calls are TCRdb output, not the study's own analysis. The sample table contains about 110,000 distinct CDR3 sequences; only one count was recorded for over 8.5% of them. About 8% of the sample is in the top ten clones.

From the germline V gene, CDR1 is SGHRS and CDR2 is YFSETQ. Taken from cysteine to phenylalanine, the CDR3 has 14 residues. The read is trimmed to its CDR3 DNA, 42 bases read in frame from base 1. A distance of 11 bases separates the germline ends of V and J, which lose 6 bases and 1 base respectively. A case-control design nested within a healthcare worker cohort in London, UK, was used, with weekly nasopharyngeal swab PCR tests and blood sampling performed. Healthcare workers were recruited during the week of the UK lockdown, between 23 and 31 March 2020, and followed weekly for up to 16 weeks. The V and J genes are TRBV5-1 and TRBJ2-1, with a tentative D gene TRBD2 over 6 matching bases. The TCR originated in an adult who was a healthcare worker with PCR-confirmed SARS-CoV-2 infection or an uninfected control (not recorded which). Sequencing was carried out using whole blood. Read as DNA, the sequence is TGCGCCAGCACCGCAGGACTATCCTACAATGAGCAGTTCTTC. This translates into CASTAGLSYNEQFF.